Listed below are T cell receptor beta chains from one sample, sequenced in a study of T cell changes during pregnancy in multiple sclerosis. Profiled with immunoSEQ multiplex PCR; TCRdb holds only in-frame clones, not every one. This repertoire shows about 40,000 clones, approximately 88% found once; its top ten account for over 5%. This specimen consisted of peripheral blood, obtained in the first trimester of pregnancy. The receptors come from a female donor in good health, enrolled as a control in a pregnancy study. CDR3s include the opening cysteine and the closing phenylalanine or tryptophan. The order of the fields is V gene, D gene, CDR3 length, J gene, clone size, CDR3 DNA, CDR3 protein. The D gene is left open where the match is weak. The size field is filled for only some rows; it gives once, few, many or a size class.

>TRBV5-1|NA|13|TRBJ1-2|once
TGCGCCAGCAGCGTGGAGGGGGTAAATGGCTACACCTTC
CASSVEGVNGYTF
>TRBV4-2|NA|17|TRBJ1-1|once
TGTGCCAGCAGCCAAGTGGGTACCGGGACGGGGGGCACTGAAGCTTTCTTT
CASSQVGTGTGGTEAFF
>TRBV27|TRBD1|16|TRBJ2-2|NA
TGTGCCAGCTCCCCCCCGGGACAGGGTTACACCGGGGAGCTGTTTTTT
CASSPPGQGYTGELFF
>TRBV15|TRBD1|16|TRBJ2-7|NA
TGTGCCACCAGCAGAATTGACAGGGGGAGCTCCTACGAGCAGTACTTC
CATSRIDRGSSYEQYF
>TRBV5-1|TRBD2|15|TRBJ2-7|NA
TGCGCCAGCAGCGTGACCAGCGGGGGCTTGGGGGAGCAGTACTTC
CASSVTSGGLGEQYF
>TRBV19|TRBD2|13|TRBJ2-1|NA
TGTGCCAGGACTAGCGGGTCCTACAATGAGCAGTTCTTC
CARTSGSYNEQFF
>TRBV9|NA|15|TRBJ2-3|NA
TGTGCCAGCAGCCCTCGGACAGTTAGCACAGATACGCAGTATTTT
CASSPRTVSTDTQYF
>TRBV5-1|NA|14|TRBJ1-3|NA
TGCGCCAGCAGCTTGGGGCAGGGACTGAACACCATATATTTT
CASSLGQGLNTIYF
>TRBV15|TRBD2|15|TRBJ2-1|NA
TGTGCCACCAGCAGCCCGGGACTAGCCCGCAATGAGCAGTTCTTC
CATSSPGLARNEQFF
>TRBV5-4|TRBD2|14|TRBJ2-3|NA
TGTGCCAGCAGCTCAGCGGGAGGGCCTGATACGCAGTATTTT
CASSSAGGPDTQYF
>TRBV30|NA|12|TRBJ1-1|NA
TGTGCCTGGAAGGGGGGGGCGGTAGAAGCTTTCTTT
CAWKGGAVEAFF
>TRBV15|TRBD1|17|TRBJ1-6|once
TGTGCCACCAGCAGAGATTACAGGGGATCCTATAATTCACCCCTCCACTTT
CATSRDYRGSYNSPLHF
>TRBV6-6|NA|15|TRBJ2-6|once
TGTGCCAGCAGGGACTCGGGGTCTGGGGCCAACGTCCTGACTTTC
CASRDSGSGANVLTF
>TRBV7-2|TRBD1|18|TRBJ1-2|NA
TGTGCCAGCAGCTTAAACCTCGTCGGAGCGGGACAGGGCGGCGGCTACACCTTC
CASSLNLVGAGQGGGYTF
>TRBV5-6|NA|15|TRBJ1-1|NA
TGTGCCAGCAGCCTAGTTTCAGTAGGGGACACTGAAGCTTTCTTT
CASSLVSVGDTEAFF
>TRBV5-1|TRBD1|14|TRBJ1-1|NA
TGCGCCAGCAGCCGGGAACAGGGGTGGACTGAAGCTTTCTTT
CASSREQGWTEAFF
>TRBV6-5|NA|15|TRBJ2-5|NA
TGTGCCAGCAGTTACCGCAGGGGGGTCCAAGAGACCCAGTACTTC
CASSYRRGVQETQYF
>TRBV4-2|NA|14|TRBJ2-2|NA
TGTGCCAGCAGCCAAGATCTTGCAGTCGGGGAGCTGTTTTTT
CASSQDLAVGELFF
>TRBV2|NA|16|TRBJ1-5|NA
TGTGCCAGCAGTGAAAGTGTGGGAACAGGCTATCAGCCCCAGCATTTT
CASSESVGTGYQPQHF
>TRBV7-3|NA|17|TRBJ2-1|NA
TGTGCCAGCAGCCAAAGGGCGACTATCAGCTCCTACAATGAGCAGTTCTTC
CASSQRATISSYNEQFF
>TRBV6-4|TRBD2|14|TRBJ2-1|NA
TGTGCCAGCAGTGACCTAGCGGGAGGCAATGAGCAGTTCTTC
CASSDLAGGNEQFF
>TRBV7-7|NA|16|TRBJ2-1|NA
TGTGCTAGCAGCTTACATAGCGGAAGCTCCTACAATGAGCAGTTCTTC
CASSLHSGSSYNEQFF
>TRBV10-1|TRBD1|15|TRBJ2-3|NA
TGCGCCAGCAGCAGACAGGGGAGTGGTTCAGATACGCAGTATTTT
CASSRQGSGSDTQYF
>TRBV7-9|NA|15|TRBJ2-7|NA
TGTGCCAGCAGCTACCCCCTGACTACCTTCAACGAGCAGTACTTC
CASSYPLTTFNEQYF
>TRBV6-1|NA|15|TRBJ1-1|NA
TGTGCCAGTACCTTAGGGGGGGTGGGGAACACTGAAGCTTTCTTT
CASTLGGVGNTEAFF
>TRBV30|TRBD2|13|TRBJ2-1|NA
TGTGCCTGGAGTGTACTAGCGGACAATGAGCAGTTCTTC
CAWSVLADNEQFF
>TRBV6-6|NA|14|TRBJ2-1|few
TGTGCCAGCAGTTACGGGGAGTCCTACAATGAGCAGTTCTTC
CASSYGESYNEQFF
>TRBV5-6|TRBD1|15|TRBJ2-7|NA
TGTGCCAGCAGCTTGGGGGGGACAGATTCCTACGAGCAGTACTTC
CASSLGGTDSYEQYF
>TRBV6-4|NA|13|TRBJ2-5|NA
TGTGCCAGCAGTGACTCCCCCCAGGGGACCCAGTACTTC
CASSDSPQGTQYF
>TRBV6-5|NA|15|TRBJ1-3|NA
TGTGCCAGCAGTTTGCGCGTAGCGTCTGGAAACACCATATATTTT
CASSLRVASGNTIYF
>TRBV5-4|TRBD1|14|TRBJ2-3|NA
TGTGCCAGCAGCCGGACAGGGGAACGGGATACGCAGTATTTT
CASSRTGERDTQYF
>TRBV10-2|NA|15|TRBJ1-2|NA
TGCGCCAGCAGTGAAACCTTGGAGGCTTGGTATGGCTACACCTTC
CASSETLEAWYGYTF
>TRBV6-1|NA|15|TRBJ2-7|NA
TGTGCCAGCAGTGATTGGACACCCGACCCCTACGAGCAGTACTTC
CASSDWTPDPYEQYF
>TRBV6-5|NA|14|TRBJ1-1|NA
TGTGCCAGTTGCGGGGGGGTCCTGAACACTGAAGCTTTCTTT
CASCGGVLNTEAFF
>TRBV30|NA|15|TRBJ1-1|few
TGTGCCTGGAGTGTACCAAGGGGCCCGAACACTGAAGCTTTCTTT
CAWSVPRGPNTEAFF
>TRBV19|NA|14|TRBJ1-6|NA
TGTGCCACCCAGACCGTGGTAGGAGATTCACCCCTCCACTTT
CATQTVVGDSPLHF